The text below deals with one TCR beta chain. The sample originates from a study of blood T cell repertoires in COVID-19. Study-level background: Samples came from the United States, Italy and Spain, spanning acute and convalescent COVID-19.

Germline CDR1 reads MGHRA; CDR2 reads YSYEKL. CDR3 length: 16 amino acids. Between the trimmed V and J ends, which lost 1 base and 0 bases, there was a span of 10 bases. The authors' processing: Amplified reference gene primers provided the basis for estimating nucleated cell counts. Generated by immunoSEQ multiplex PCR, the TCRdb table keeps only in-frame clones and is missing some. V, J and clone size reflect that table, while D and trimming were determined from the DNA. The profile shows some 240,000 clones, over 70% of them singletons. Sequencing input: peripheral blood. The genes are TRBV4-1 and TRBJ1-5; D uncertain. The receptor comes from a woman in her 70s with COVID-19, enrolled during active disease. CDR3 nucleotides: TGCGCCAGCAGCCAAGGGAACAGCAATAGCAATCAGCCCCAGCATTTT. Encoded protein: CASSQGNSNSNQPQHF.